This entry lists 3 T cell receptor beta chains sequenced from one sample in a study of CD8 T cells in acute hepatitis C reinfection. TCRdb's table, derived via immunoSEQ multiplex PCR, lists solely in-frame clones and lacks some. The sample holds about 38,000 clones, approximately 83% seen once. Time point of the sample: naive CD8 control sorted from an acute-time-point sample. The sequenced sample consisted of naive CD8+ T cells from PBMCs. The source of these receptors is a woman aged 18-29 years who spontaneously cleared hepatitis C infection.

The CDR3 DNA sequence: TGTGCGTGGACTAGAGGATTGGATGAGCAGTTCTTC. It yields the protein CAWTRGLDEQFF. This sequence joins TRBV7-9 and TRBJ2-1; 7 nucleotides match TRBD2. The CDR3 has 12 residues. Germline-derived CDR1 and CDR2 are SEHNR and FQNEAQ (reference sequence).

V and J are TRBV7-2 and TRBJ1-2, with D uncertain. CDR1 and CDR2 from the germline V gene are SGHTA and FQGNSA. The CDR3 is 12 residues long. The V and J ends lost 10 bases and 2 bases respectively, with 11 bases between them. CDR3 protein: CAINRVNYGYTF. In DNA, the CDR3 is TGTGCCATCAACCGAGTAAACTATGGCTACACCTTC. Supplemented by reference TRBV7-2 and TRBJ1-2, the full variable domain reads GAGVSQSPSNKVTEKGKDVELRCDPISGHTALYWYRQSLGQGLEFLIYFQGNSAPDKSGLPSDRFSAERTGGSVSTLTIQRTQQEDSAVYLCAINRVNYGYTFGSGTRLTVV.

The V gene is TRBV27, the J gene TRBJ2-1; D gene uncertain. V gave up 5 bases and J gave up 5 bases, with 4 bases separating them. CDR1 is MNHEY, CDR2 SMNVEV, per germline (reference sequence). CDR3 size: 11 residues. CDR3 residues: CASSANNEQFF. The CDR3 DNA sequence: TGTGCCAGCAGTGCTAACAATGAGCAGTTCTTC.